This TCR beta chain derives from a study of T cell repertoires in cytomegalovirus infection. Overall study context: Indications came from public TCR beta signatures; they pointed to CMV infection and to a matching HLA type.

Using its own MiXCR run on the reads, TCRdb lists one record per CDR3 protein. Seen here are about 160,000 distinct CDR3 sequences, 15% to 20% observed once, and the top ten hold approximately 18%. The germline V gene has CDR1 DFQATT and CDR2 SNEGSKA (reference sequence). The CDR3 loop spans 16 amino acids. The V and J ends lost 1 base and 0 bases respectively, with 13 bases between them. The V and J genes are TRBV20-1 and TRBJ2-1; D is unresolved. The TCR originated in a human donor in good health (CMV status not recorded). Some clones in this sample may be carry-over from other donors' samples. Sample: CD8+ T cells from PBMCs. The CDR3 spells CSARVRERSSYNEQFF. As DNA, the CDR3 is TGCAGTGCTAGAGTAAGGGAAAGGAGCTCCTACAATGAGCAGTTCTTC.